This TCR beta chain stems from a study of blood T cell repertoires in COVID-19. Study context: Acute-phase and convalescent COVID-19 samples originated in the United States, Italy and Spain.

Produced via immunoSEQ multiplex PCR; TCRdb's table is partial and in-frame only. The sample consists of about 280,000 clones, 83% of them appearing once. The trim removed 8 bases at V and 6 bases at J, leaving 7 bases unmatched. This CDR3 is 13 amino acids long. Germline lookup yields CDR1 SNHLY and CDR2 FYNNEI. The V call is TRBV2, the J call TRBJ1-2, with 9 bases fitting TRBD1. This TCR derives from a woman aged 45-59 years who had recovered from COVID-19. The sequencing sample was made of peripheral blood. The CDR3 DNA reads as TGTGCCAGCGCCATACGACAGGGGGATGGCTACACCTTC. Protein product: CASAIRQGDGYTF. The whole variable domain, remainder taken from reference TRBV2 and TRBJ1-2, is EPEVTQTPSHQVTQMGQEVILRCVPISNHLYFYWYRQILGQKVEFLVSFYNNEISEKSEIFDDQFSVERPDGSNFTLKIRSTKLEDSAMYFCASAIRQGDGYTFGSGTRLTVV.